This TCR beta chain was captured by sequencing in a study of blood T cell repertoires in COVID-19. About the research overall: Acute-phase and convalescent COVID-19 samples originated in the United States, Italy and Spain. PBMCs, B-cell-depleted T cells, or T cells provided the cDNA or gDNA that made up the material.

As originally analysed: From reference gene primer amplification, estimates of nucleated cell counts were derived. Clones were sequenced by immunoSEQ multiplex PCR, and TCRdb holds only the in-frame ones, with some missing. The DNA was the basis for D and trimming; V, J and clone size are from that table. In the table there are some 110,000 clones, roughly 79% of which are singletons. In this sample, this clone turned up once. Germline values: CDR1 MDHEN, CDR2 SYDVKM. J lost 7 bases, V lost 3 bases, and 13 bases had no gene match. This CDR3 region has 17 residues. V usage is TRBV28 and J usage is TRBJ2-1; TRBD2 agrees at 9 bases. Material: peripheral blood. This TCR was recovered from a man between 65 and 85 years old with active or convalescent COVID-19. The CDR3 nucleotides read TGTGCCAGCAGTTTTGGGTATTCGCTAGCGGGAAAGAATGAGCAGTTCTTC. Translation gives CASSFGYSLAGKNEQFF.